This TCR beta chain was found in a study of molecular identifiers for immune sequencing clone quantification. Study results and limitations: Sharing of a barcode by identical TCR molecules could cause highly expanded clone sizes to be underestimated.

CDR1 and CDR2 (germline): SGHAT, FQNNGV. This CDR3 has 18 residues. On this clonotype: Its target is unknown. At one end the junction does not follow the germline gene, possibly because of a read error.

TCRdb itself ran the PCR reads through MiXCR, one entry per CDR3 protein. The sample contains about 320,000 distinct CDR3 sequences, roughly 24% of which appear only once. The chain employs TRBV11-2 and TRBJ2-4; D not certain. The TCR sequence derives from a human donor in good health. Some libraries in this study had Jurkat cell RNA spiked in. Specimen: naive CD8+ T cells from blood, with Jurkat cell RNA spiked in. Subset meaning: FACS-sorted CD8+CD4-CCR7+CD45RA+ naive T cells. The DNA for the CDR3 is TGTGCCAGCAGCTTAGAGGTGGCCAGGAGAATAGCCGAAAACATTCAGTACTTC. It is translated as CASSLEVARRIAENIQYF. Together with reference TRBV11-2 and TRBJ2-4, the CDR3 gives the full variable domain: EAGVAQSPRYKIIEKRQSVAFWCNPISGHATLYWYQQILGQGPKLLIQFQNNGVVDDSQLPKDRFSAERLKGVDSTLKIQPAKLEDSAVYLCASSLEVARRIAENIQYFGAGTRLSVL.